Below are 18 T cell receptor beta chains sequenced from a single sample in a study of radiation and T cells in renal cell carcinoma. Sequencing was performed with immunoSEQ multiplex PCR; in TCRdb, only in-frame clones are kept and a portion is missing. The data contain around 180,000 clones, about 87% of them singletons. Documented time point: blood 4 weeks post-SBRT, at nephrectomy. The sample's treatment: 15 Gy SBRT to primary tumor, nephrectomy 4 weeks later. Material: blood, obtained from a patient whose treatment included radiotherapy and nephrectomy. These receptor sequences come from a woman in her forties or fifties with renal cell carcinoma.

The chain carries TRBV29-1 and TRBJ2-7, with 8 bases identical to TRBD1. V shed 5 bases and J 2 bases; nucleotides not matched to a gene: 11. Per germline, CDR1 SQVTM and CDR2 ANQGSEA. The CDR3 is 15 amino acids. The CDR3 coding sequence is TGCAGCGTTAGGATCGGGGGACAGGCTACCTACGAGCAGTACTTC. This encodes CSVRIGGQATYEQYF.

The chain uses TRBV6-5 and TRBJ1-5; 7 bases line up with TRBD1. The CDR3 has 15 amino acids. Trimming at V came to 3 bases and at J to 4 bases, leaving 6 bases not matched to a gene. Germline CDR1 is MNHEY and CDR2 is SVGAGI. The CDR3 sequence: CASSYSGQLNQPQHF. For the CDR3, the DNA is TGTGCCAGCAGTTATTCGGGACAGTTAAATCAGCCCCAGCATTTT.

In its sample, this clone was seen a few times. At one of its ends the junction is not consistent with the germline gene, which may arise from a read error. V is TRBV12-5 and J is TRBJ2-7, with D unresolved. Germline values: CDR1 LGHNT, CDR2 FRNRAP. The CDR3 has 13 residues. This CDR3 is CASVLDGTYEQYF. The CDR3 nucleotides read TGTGCTAGTGTTTTGGACGGCACCTACGAGCAGTACTTC. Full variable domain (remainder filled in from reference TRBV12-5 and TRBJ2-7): DARVTQTPRHKVTEMGQEVTMRCQPILGHNTVFWYRQTMMQGLELLAYFRNRAPLDDSGMPKDRFSAEMPDATLATLKIQPSEPRDSAVYFCASVLDGTYEQYFGPGTRLTVT.

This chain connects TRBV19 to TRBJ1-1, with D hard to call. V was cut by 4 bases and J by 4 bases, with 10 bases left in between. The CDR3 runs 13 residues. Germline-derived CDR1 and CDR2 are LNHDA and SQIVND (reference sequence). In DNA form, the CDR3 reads TGTGCCAGTAGTACTATGATAACCACTGAAGCTTTCTTT. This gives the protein CASSTMITTEAFF. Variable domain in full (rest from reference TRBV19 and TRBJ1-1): DGGITQSPKYLFRKEGQNVTLSCEQNLNHDAMYWYRQDPGQGLRLIYYSQIVNDFQKGDIAEGYSVSREKKESFPLTVTSAQKNPTAFYLCASSTMITTEAFFGQGTRLTVV.

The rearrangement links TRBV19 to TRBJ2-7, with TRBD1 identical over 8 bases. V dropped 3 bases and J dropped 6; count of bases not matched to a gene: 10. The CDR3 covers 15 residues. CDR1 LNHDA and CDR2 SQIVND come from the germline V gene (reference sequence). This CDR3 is CASSIQQGVGAEQYF. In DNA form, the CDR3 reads TGTGCCAGTAGTATCCAACAGGGGGTCGGAGCCGAGCAGTACTTC.

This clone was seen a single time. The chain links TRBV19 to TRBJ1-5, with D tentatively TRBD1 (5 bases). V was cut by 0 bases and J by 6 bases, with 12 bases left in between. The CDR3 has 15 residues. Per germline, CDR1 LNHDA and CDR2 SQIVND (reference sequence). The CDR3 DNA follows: TGTGCCAGTAGTATAGACAGGGATTGGGGTCAGCCCCAGCATTTT. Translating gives CASSIDRDWGQPQHF.

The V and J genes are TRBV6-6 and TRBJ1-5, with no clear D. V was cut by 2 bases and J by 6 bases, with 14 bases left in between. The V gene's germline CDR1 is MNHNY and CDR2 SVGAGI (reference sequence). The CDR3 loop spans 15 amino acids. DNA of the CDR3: TGTGCCAGCAGTTACCAACAGCGCCCTAGTCAGCCCCAGCATTTT. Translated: CASSYQQRPSQPQHF.

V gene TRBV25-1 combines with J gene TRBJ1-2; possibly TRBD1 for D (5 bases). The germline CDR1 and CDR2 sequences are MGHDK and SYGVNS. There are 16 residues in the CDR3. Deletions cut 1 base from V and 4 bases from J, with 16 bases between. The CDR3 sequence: CASSESRGRLTYGYTF. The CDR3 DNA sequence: TGTGCCAGCAGTGAATCTCGGGGACGACTGACCTATGGCTACACCTTC.

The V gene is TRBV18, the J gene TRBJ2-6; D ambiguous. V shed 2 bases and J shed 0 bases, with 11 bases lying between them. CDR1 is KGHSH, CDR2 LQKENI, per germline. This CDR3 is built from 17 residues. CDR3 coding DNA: TGTGCCAGCTCACCAGATCCCAGGATCTCTGGGGCCAACGTCCTGACTTTC. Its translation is CASSPDPRISGANVLTF.

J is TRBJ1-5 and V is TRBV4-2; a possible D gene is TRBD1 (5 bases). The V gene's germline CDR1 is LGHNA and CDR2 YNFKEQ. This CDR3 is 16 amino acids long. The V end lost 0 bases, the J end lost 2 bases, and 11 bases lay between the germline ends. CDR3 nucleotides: TGTGCCAGCAGCCAAGAAGGGGCGGTGGGCAATCAGCCCCAGCATTTT. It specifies CASSQEGAVGNQPQHF.

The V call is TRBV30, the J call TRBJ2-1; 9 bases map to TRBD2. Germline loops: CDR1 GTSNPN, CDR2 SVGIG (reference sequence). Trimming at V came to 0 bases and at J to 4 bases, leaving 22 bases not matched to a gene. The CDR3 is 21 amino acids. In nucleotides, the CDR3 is TGTGCCTGGAGTGTCTCGGCGCTGGCGGGGGGGGCCCGGGGCAAGTACAATGAGCAGTTCTTC. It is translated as CAWSVSALAGGARGKYNEQFF. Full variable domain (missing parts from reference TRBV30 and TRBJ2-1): SQTIHQWPATLVQPVGSPLSLECTVEGTSNPNLYWYRQAAGRGLQLLFYSVGIGQISSEVPQNLSASRPQDRQFILSSKKLLLSDSGFYLCAWSVSALAGGARGKYNEQFFGPGTRLTVL.

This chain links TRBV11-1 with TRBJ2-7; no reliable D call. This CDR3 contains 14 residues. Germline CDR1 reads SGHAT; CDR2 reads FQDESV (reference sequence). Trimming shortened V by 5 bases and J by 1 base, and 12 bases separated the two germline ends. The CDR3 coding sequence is TGTGCCAGCAGCAACCTGTGGAGATCCTACGAGCAGTACTTC. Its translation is CASSNLWRSYEQYF.

The CDR3 is CASSELRGFTGELFF. In DNA, the CDR3 is TGTGCCAGCAGTGAGTTAAGGGGATTTACCGGGGAGCTGTTTTTT. This chain uses TRBV2 with TRBJ2-2; tentative D call: TRBD1 (5 bases). In germline, CDR1 is SNHLY, CDR2 FYNNEI. The CDR3 is 15 residues long. Between the trimmed V and J ends, which lost 3 bases and 5 bases, there was a span of 13 bases.

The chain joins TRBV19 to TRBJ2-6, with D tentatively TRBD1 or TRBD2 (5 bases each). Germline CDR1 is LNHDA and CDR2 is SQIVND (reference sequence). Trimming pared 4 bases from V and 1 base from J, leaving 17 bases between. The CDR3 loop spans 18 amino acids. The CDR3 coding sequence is TGTGCCAGTAGTACATCGCGGCAGGGAGTTTCTGGGGCCAACGTCCTGACTTTC. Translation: CASSTSRQGVSGANVLTF. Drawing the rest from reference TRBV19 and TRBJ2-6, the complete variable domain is DGGITQSPKYLFRKEGQNVTLSCEQNLNHDAMYWYRQDPGQGLRLIYYSQIVNDFQKGDIAEGYSVSREKKESFPLTVTSAQKNPTAFYLCASSTSRQGVSGANVLTFGAGSRLTVL.

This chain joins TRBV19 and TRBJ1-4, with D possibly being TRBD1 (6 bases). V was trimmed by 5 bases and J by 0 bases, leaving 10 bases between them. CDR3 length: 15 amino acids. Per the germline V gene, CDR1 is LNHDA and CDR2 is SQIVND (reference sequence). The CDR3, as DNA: TGTGCCAGTAGTCCCCGACAGGCAACTAATGAAAAACTGTTTTTT. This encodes CASSPRQATNEKLFF.

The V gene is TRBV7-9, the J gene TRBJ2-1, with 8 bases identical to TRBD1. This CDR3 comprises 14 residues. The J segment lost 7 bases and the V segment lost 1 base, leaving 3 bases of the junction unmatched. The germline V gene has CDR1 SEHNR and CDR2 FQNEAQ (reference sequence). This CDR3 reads CASSLGDRGNEQFF. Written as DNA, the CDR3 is TGTGCCAGCAGCTTAGGAGACAGGGGAAATGAGCAGTTCTTC.

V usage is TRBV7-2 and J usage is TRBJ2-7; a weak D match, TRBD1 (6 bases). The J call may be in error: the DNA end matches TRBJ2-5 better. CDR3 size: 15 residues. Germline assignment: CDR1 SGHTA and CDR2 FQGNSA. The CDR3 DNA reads TGTGCCAGCAGCTTAGATCTCCAGGGGCAGGAGACCCAGTACTTC. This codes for CASSLDLQGQETQYF.

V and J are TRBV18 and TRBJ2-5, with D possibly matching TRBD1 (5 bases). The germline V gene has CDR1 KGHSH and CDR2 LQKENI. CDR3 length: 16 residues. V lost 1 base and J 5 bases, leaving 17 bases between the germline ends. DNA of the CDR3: TGTGCCAGCTCACCACGATTGACAGATTCCTCTGAGACCCAGTACTTC. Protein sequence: CASSPRLTDSSETQYF.